These T cell receptor beta chains were read from a single sample in a study of cytomegalovirus exposure and HLA in healthy donors. Data came from immunoSEQ multiplex PCR; TCRdb stores just in-frame clones and leaves some out. This table has roughly 330,000 clones, approximately 90% appearing once. The sequenced sample was PBMCs. These receptors were collected from a woman between 25 and 40 years old in good health and CMV-seropositive. Each CDR3 is given with its conserved first and last residue.

j_gene,v_gene,CDR3aa
TRBJ1-2,TRBV27,CASSFSGLANYGYTF
TRBJ1-5,TRBV15,CATSRGTGNSNQPQHF
TRBJ1-5,TRBV6-5,CASSGRGNSNQPQHF
TRBJ2-1,TRBV6-4,CASSVLAGGEQFF
TRBJ2-3,TRBV5-4,CASVPPSTDTQYF
TRBJ2-3,TRBV29-1,CSVEVKTGTDTQYF
TRBJ1-2,TRBV15,CATSRGEGWSSHF
TRBJ2-7,TRBV5-4,CASSLTGLSYEQYF
TRBJ1-3,TRBV5-4,CASSTRGLSGNTIYF
TRBJ2-7,TRBV4-2,CASIYKETPYEQYF
TRBJ2-3,TRBV30,CAWSDTVSSTTDTQYF
TRBJ2-2,TRBV15,CATSRDGSLGTGELFF
TRBJ2-3,TRBV28,CASSLGDTQYF
TRBJ2-2,TRBV9,CASTVGGRNTGELFF
TRBJ1-6,TRBV15,CATSRVVGSSYNSPLHF
TRBJ1-5,TRBV6-1,CASSEGRGQGNNQPQHF
TRBJ2-7,TRBV10-2,CASRRRTSSDEQYF
TRBJ1-5,TRBV5-6,CASSRDRVNQPQHF
TRBJ2-5,TRBV9,CASSVAGGEETQYF
TRBJ1-1,TRBV5-8,CASSLGTEAFF
TRBJ1-2,TRBV6-1,CASSEVTGAFNYGYTF
TRBJ2-5,TRBV7-3,CASSHDRGETQYF
TRBJ2-2,TRBV9,CASSVTSDFTGELFF
TRBJ1-6,TRBV5-1,CASSIGQARDLHF
TRBJ1-5,TRBV19,CASSILGGRTGNQPQHF
TRBJ1-5,TRBV10-2,CASAGTGYQPQHF
TRBJ2-5,TRBV25-1,CASSDGRATGRETQYF
TRBJ1-5,TRBV19,CASSEGNASNQPQHF
TRBJ1-4,TRBV30,CAWTPTFDTLFF
TRBJ2-7,TRBV5-1,CASSLGREAFYEQYF
TRBJ1-2,TRBV7-9,CASSSDRIYGYTF
TRBJ2-5,TRBV18,CASAGTGYETQYF
TRBJ1-2,TRBV25-1,CASSLGTGRGYTF
TRBJ1-4,TRBV18,CASSIGRNEKLFF
TRBJ2-7,TRBV19,CASSGGTYEQYF
TRBJ2-3,TRBV2,CASSVIGTSRVDTQYF
TRBJ2-3,TRBV19,CASSIPGSADTQYF
TRBJ1-2,TRBV11-2,CASSLGGDFLYGYTF
TRBJ1-1,TRBV7-6,CASSLATDLNTEAFF
TRBJ2-4,TRBV2,CASSPEEGFGGAKNIQYF
TRBJ1-2,TRBV30,CAWNRDRGQNGYTF
TRBJ1-4,TRBV27,CASSLSGAREKLFF
TRBJ2-1,TRBV19,CASSILTDEQFF
TRBJ1-2,TRBV7-2,CASSLVPDIYYGYTF
TRBJ2-7,TRBV5-1,CASSQAGGRGEQYF
TRBJ2-7,TRBV6-5,CASSYSSPRGEQYF
TRBJ2-2,TRBV4-2,CASSQEGTSGGAAGELFF
TRBJ1-6,TRBV28,CASSLGSPLHF
TRBJ1-4,TRBV2,CASRRPSPTNEKLFF
TRBJ2-7,TRBV27,CASSFTGVPNYEQYF
TRBJ1-2,TRBV28,CASSLPQGFYGYTF
TRBJ2-5,TRBV7-2,CASSLDGPGGTQYF
TRBJ2-5,TRBV7-2,CASSPWGGDQETQYF
TRBJ1-3,TRBV18,CASSPGGSTGNTIYF